The present T cell receptor (beta chain) was sequenced within a study of blood T cells in healthy people across ages. Many counts were recorded for this clonotype. Its antigen is not known. Germline V gene data show CDR1 as SGDLS and CDR2 as YYNGEE. V was trimmed by 3 bases and J by 0 bases, leaving 8 bases between them. CDR3 length: 14 residues. Notes on the study in general: Bulk PBMC profiling left naive and antigen-experienced comparisons inconclusive. Across the age range, TCR beta diversity per million T cells fell in a roughly linear way.

PCR was performed a second time for about 7 to 12 cycles using a sample-barcoded 5' primer and a J-beta primer mix. Every molecule of cDNA carried a tag from a template-switch adaptor with 12 random nucleotides. MiXCR, run by TCRdb on the 5' RACE reads, gives a single entry per CDR3 protein. The sample holds over 500,000 distinct CDR3 sequences, about 51% seen once. The origin of this receptor is a woman at least 80 years old in good health. The J gene is TRBJ2-3, the V gene TRBV9, with no clear D. Sample: blood. The CDR3 DNA reads TGTGCCAGCAGCGCCCGCCTGAGCACAGATACGCAGTATTTT. Translating gives CASSARLSTDTQYF.